The clone carrying this TCR beta chain has ten or more counts. The antigen remains undetermined. This entry belongs to a study of neurological immune-mediated disorders. Findings of the study overall: On phylogenetic grouping, the repertoires of 18 of 34 multiple sclerosis patients fell within one related-CDR3 cluster, constituting a possible signature.

A single record per CDR3 protein comes from TCRdb applying MiXCR to the 5' RACE reads. This sample carries some 60,000 distinct CDR3 sequences, under 4.5% of them seen once, and the ten largest clones take approximately 3.1%. This CDR3 region has 13 residues. V lost 6 bases and J lost 6, with 9 bases in between. Germline V CDR1 and CDR2: ENHRY, SYGVKD. This TCR was recovered from a young woman with multiple sclerosis. The J gene is TRBJ2-6, the V gene TRBV10-3; D unclear. The sample consisted of PBMCs. For the CDR3, the DNA is TGTGCCATCAGGGCCCCCCAGGCCAACGTCCTGACTTTC. Translating gives CAIRAPQANVLTF.